The sequence of this TCR beta chain was determined in a study of T-cell reconstitution after alpha-beta-depleted transplantation in children. General study points: Hyperexpanded clones declined; after one year, newly produced T cells mostly supplied diversity.

V shed 4 bases and J 3 bases; nucleotides not matched to a gene: 8. Germline lookup yields CDR1 SQVTM and CDR2 ANQGSEA. This CDR3 is 14 amino acids long. This clonotype was found many times. Its specificity is not known. Preparation of the TCRbeta library was carried out with unique molecular identifiers. TCRdb processed the PCR reads anew with MiXCR; each CDR3 protein has one entry. The table records 100,000 or so distinct CDR3 sequences, 5% to 6% of them present only once. The receptor was isolated from a female patient aged 2-10 years who had a stem cell transplant for Fanconi anemia, so the T cells may come from the graft donor. Sequenced here: PBMCs, mostly from graft donor cells, sampled 60 days after TCRalphabeta/CD19-depleted stem cell transplant. The chain carries TRBV29-1 and TRBJ2-5, with 7 nucleotides matching TRBD2. CDR3 loop: CSVALAVAEETQYF. DNA of the CDR3: TGCAGCGTTGCCCTAGCGGTAGCCGAAGAGACCCAGTACTTC.